This T cell receptor beta chain was profiled in a study of blood T cell repertoires in COVID-19. Study details: Sites in the United States, Italy and Spain provided acute and convalescent COVID-19 samples. The analysed material was cDNA or gDNA that came from T cells, B-cell-depleted T cells, or PBMCs.

CDR1 and CDR2 (germline): LGHNA, YNFKEQ. V lost 0 bases to trimming and J lost 9 bases, with 18 bases between them. The CDR3 is 16 amino acids. Authors' methods: The assay estimated nucleated cells by amplifying reference gene primers. Produced via immunoSEQ multiplex PCR; TCRdb's table is partial and in-frame only. V and J calls and clone size are as listed in that table; D and trimming were resolved from the DNA. The sample carries hundreds of thousands of clones, 75% to 90% recorded once. This clonotype was sampled from a man aged 35-49 years with acute or convalescent COVID-19. V is TRBV4-2 and J is TRBJ2-1; a weak D match, TRBD1 (7 bases). Material for sequencing was peripheral blood. The CDR3 reads CASSQDRGPGGGEQFF. The DNA of the CDR3 is TGTGCCAGCAGCCAAGATAGGGGACCAGGGGGAGGTGAGCAGTTCTTC.